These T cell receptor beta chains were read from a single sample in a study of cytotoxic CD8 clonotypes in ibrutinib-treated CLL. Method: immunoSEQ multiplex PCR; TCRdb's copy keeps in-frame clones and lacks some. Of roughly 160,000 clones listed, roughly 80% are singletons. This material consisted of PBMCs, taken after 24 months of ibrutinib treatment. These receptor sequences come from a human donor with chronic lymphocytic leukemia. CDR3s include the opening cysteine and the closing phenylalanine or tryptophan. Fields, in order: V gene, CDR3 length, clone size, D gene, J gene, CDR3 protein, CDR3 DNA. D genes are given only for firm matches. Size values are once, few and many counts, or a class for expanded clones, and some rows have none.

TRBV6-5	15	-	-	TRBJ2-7	CASSYSHGVNYEQYF	TGTGCCAGCAGTTACTCGCATGGGGTGAACTACGAGCAGTACTTC
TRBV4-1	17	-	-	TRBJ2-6	CASSQDWTAIGANVLTF	TGCGCCAGCAGCCAAGATTGGACGGCGATTGGGGCCAACGTCCTGACTTTC
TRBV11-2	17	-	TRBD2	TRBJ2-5	CASSGANAGGPEETQYF	TGTGCCAGCAGCGGGGCTAATGCGGGAGGGCCGGAAGAGACCCAGTACTTC
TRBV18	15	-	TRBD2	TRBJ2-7	CASSLISGTSYEQYF	TGTGCCAGCTCACTGATTAGCGGGACTTCCTACGAGCAGTACTTC
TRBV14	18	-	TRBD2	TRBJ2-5	CASSQDDVPGGAQETQYF	TGTGCCAGCAGCCAAGACGACGTTCCGGGGGGAGCACAAGAGACCCAGTACTTC
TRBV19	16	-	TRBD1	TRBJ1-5	CASSQTGGRGNQPQHF	TGTGCCAGTAGCCAGACAGGGGGCAGAGGAAATCAGCCCCAGCATTTT
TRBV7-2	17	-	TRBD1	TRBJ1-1	CASSLTTGASSNTEAFF	TGTGCCAGCAGCCTAACCACAGGGGCAAGCTCGAACACTGAAGCTTTCTTT
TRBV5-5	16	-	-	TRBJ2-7	CASSLGLYGGAYEQYF	TGTGCCAGCAGCTTGGGCCTCTACGGCGGTGCCTACGAGCAGTACTTC
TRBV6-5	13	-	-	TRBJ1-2	CASSYDSNYGYTF	TGTGCCAGCAGTTACGACTCAAACTATGGCTACACCTTC
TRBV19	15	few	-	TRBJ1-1	CASKLGGNRNTEAFF	TGTGCCAGTAAGCTCGGGGGGAATAGAAACACTGAAGCTTTCTTT
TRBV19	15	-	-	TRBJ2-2	CASSEHRGGTGELFF	TGTGCCAGTAGCGAGCACAGGGGAGGTACCGGGGAGCTGTTTTTT
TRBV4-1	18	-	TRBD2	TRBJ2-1	CASSSPSGRSSSYNEQFF	TGCGCCAGCAGCTCTCCTAGCGGGAGGTCTAGCTCCTACAATGAGCAGTTCTTC
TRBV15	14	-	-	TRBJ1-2	CATSRNGRGDGYTF	TGTGCCACCAGCAGGAACGGCAGAGGGGATGGCTACACCTTC
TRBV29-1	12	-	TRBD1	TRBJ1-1	CSVRQGNTEAFF	TGCAGCGTGAGACAGGGGAACACTGAAGCTTTCTTT
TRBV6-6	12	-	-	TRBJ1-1	CASSYGTTEAFF	TGTGCCAGCAGTTACGGGACCACTGAAGCTTTCTTT
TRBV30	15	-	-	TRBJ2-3	CAWSYLQGMTDTQYF	TGTGCCTGGAGTTATCTCCAGGGTATGACAGATACGCAGTATTTT
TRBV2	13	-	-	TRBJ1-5	CASRGVGNQPQHF	TGTGCCAGCAGGGGTGTGGGCAATCAGCCCCAGCATTTT
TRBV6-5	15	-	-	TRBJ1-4	CASNRGRSSNEKLFF	TGTGCCAGCAATCGAGGACGGAGTAGTAATGAAAAACTGTTTTTT
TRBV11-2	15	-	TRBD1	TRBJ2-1	CASSLGTGGYNEQFF	TGTGCCAGCAGCCTCGGGACAGGTGGCTACAATGAGCAGTTCTTC
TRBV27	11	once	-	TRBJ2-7	CASSFGYEQYF	TGTGCCAGCAGTTTCGGGTACGAGCAGTACTTC
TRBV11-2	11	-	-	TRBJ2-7	CASELQYEQYF	TGTGCCAGCGAGCTCCAGTACGAGCAGTACTTC
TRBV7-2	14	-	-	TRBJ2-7	CASSLMSGSYEQYF	TGTGCCAGCAGCTTAATGTCAGGCTCCTACGAGCAGTACTTC
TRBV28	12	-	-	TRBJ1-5	CATREGAQPQHF	TGTGCCACTAGGGAGGGAGCTCAGCCCCAGCATTTT
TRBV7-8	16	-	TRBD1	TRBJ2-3	CASSSSAGGAADTQYF	TGTGCCAGCAGTTCGTCGGCAGGGGGCGCAGCAGATACGCAGTATTTT
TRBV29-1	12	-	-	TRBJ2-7	CSVVGLRGEQYF	TGCAGCGTGGTAGGCCTCCGGGGGGAGCAGTACTTC
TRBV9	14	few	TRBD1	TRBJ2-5	CASRGQGDGETQYF	TGTGCCAGCAGAGGACAGGGGGATGGAGAGACCCAGTACTTC
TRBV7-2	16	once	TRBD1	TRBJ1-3	CASSFRDRATGNTIYF	TGTGCCAGCAGCTTCCGGGACAGGGCTACCGGAAACACCATATATTTT
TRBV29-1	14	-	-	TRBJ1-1	CSVADRTSLTEAFF	TGCAGCGTTGCGGACAGAACCTCTTTGACTGAAGCTTTCTTT
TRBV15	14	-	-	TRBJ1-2	CATSTSRRNYGYTF	TGTGCCACCAGCACCTCTCGAAGGAACTATGGCTACACCTTC
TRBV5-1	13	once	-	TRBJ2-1	CASSLGPGGEQFF	TGCGCCAGCAGCTTAGGCCCCGGGGGTGAGCAGTTCTTC
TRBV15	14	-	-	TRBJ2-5	CATSRGSERETQYF	TGTGCCACCAGCAGAGGATCTGAGCGGGAGACCCAGTACTTC
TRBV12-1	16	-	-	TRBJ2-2	CASSFEGRSSTGELFF	TGTGCCAGCAGCTTTGAGGGCAGGAGCTCCACCGGGGAGCTGTTTTTT
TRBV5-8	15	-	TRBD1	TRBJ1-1	CASSSPGIGGFGAFF	TGTGCCAGCAGTTCACCCGGGATAGGGGGCTTTGGCGCTTTCTTT
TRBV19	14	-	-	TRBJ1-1	CASSIGGGNTEAFF	TGTGCCAGTAGTATAGGCGGAGGGAACACTGAAGCTTTCTTT
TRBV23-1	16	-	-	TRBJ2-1	CASSQYRRAYYNEQFF	TGCGCCAGCAGTCAATATCGGAGAGCTTACTACAATGAGCAGTTCTTC
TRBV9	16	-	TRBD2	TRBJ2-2	CASSELAGAGTGELFF	TGTGCCAGCAGCGAACTAGCGGGAGCGGGGACCGGGGAGCTGTTTTTT
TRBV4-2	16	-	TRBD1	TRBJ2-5	CASSQGTGEYQETQYF	TGTGCCAGCAGCCAAGGGACAGGGGAGTACCAAGAGACCCAGTACTTC
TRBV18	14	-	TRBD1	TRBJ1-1	CASHRQGLDTEAFF	TGTGCCAGCCACCGACAGGGGCTAGACACTGAAGCTTTCTTT
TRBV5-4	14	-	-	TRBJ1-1	CASSRQLGNTEAFF	TGTGCCAGCAGCCGACAGTTGGGGAACACTGAAGCTTTCTTT
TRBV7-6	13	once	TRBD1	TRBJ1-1	CASSLTGSTEAFF	TGTGCCAGCAGCTTGACAGGGTCCACTGAAGCTTTCTTT
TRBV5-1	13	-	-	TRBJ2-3	CASSLFPGDTQYF	TGCGCCAGCAGCTTGTTCCCAGGGGACACGCAGTATTTT
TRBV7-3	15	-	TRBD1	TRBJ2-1	CASRTGGTNRNEQFF	TGTGCCAGCAGGACAGGGGGCACGAATCGGAATGAGCAGTTCTTC
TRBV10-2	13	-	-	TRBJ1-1	CASSELGGTEAFF	TGCGCCAGCAGTGAGCTTGGGGGTACTGAAGCTTTCTTT
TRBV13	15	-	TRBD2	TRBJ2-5	CASSSGLSDRGTQYF	TGTGCCAGCAGCTCGGGACTATCAGACCGTGGGACCCAGTACTTC
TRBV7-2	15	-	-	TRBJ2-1	CASSLQLSSYNEQFF	TGTGCCAGCAGCTTACAACTGAGCTCCTACAATGAGCAGTTCTTC
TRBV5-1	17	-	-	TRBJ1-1	CASSLAKQDYMNTEAFF	TGCGCCAGCAGCTTGGCCAAACAGGATTACATGAACACTGAAGCTTTCTTT
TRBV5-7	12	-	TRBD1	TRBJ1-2	CARGTGGPGYTF	TGTGCCAGAGGGACAGGAGGACCTGGCTACACCTTC
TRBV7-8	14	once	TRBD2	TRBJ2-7	CASSGRTSGYEQYF	TGTGCCAGCAGCGGCCGGACTAGCGGGTACGAGCAGTACTTC
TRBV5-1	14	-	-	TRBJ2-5	CASSSYAEEETQYF	TGCGCCAGCAGCTCGTATGCGGAAGAAGAGACCCAGTACTTC
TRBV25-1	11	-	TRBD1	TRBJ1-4	CASGTGDRLFF	TGTGCCAGCGGCACCGGGGACAGACTGTTTTTT